This is a list of T cell receptor beta chains from one sample in a study of blood T cell repertoires in COVID-19. The protocol was immunoSEQ multiplex PCR, while the TCRdb copy is restricted to in-frame clones and leaves out a portion. The repertoire holds under 400,000 clones, with about 89% as singletons. The sample consisted of PBMCs or T cells enriched from blood (not recorded which). All receptors come from a man aged 35 to 55 in a cohort exposed to, infected with or recovered from COVID-19 (not recorded which). Both conserved end residues are part of each CDR3. D genes are given only for firm matches. Clone sizes are given selectively: once, few, many, or a class where the clone is expanded.

V	D	size	J	DNA	CDR3
TRBV7-3	-	-	TRBJ2-7	TGTGCCAGCAGCCCCACGGGGGATCCCTACGAGCAGTACTTC	CASSPTGDPYEQYF
TRBV6-5	TRBD2	-	TRBJ2-7	TGTGCCAGCAATATCGGGGAGGGGAGGTACGAGCAGTACTTC	CASNIGEGRYEQYF
TRBV19	-	-	TRBJ1-2	TGTGCCAGTAGTATCCGATCAGGCGGCTACACCTTC	CASSIRSGGYTF
TRBV7-3	-	-	TRBJ2-3	TGTGCCAGCAGCTTAAGCGGGAAAGCGGATACGCAGTATTTT	CASSLSGKADTQYF
TRBV7-7	TRBD2	once	TRBJ2-2	TGTGCCAGCAGCCCCCCGGGAGGGCCGAACACCGGGGAGCTGTTTTTT	CASSPPGGPNTGELFF
TRBV7-3	TRBD1	-	TRBJ2-2	TGTGCCAGCAGTCCGGGACAGCCATGGACCGGGGAGCTGTTTTTT	CASSPGQPWTGELFF
TRBV21-1	-	-	TRBJ1-3	TGTGCCAGCAGCAAAGCTCCCGACTCTTGCTCTGGAAACACCATATATTTT	CASSKAPDSCSGNTIYF
TRBV11-2	TRBD2	-	TRBJ2-1	TGTGCCAGCAGCCAGGGACTAGCGGGAGTATCCTACAATGAGCAGTTCTTC	CASSQGLAGVSYNEQFF
TRBV5-5	TRBD1	few	TRBJ1-5	TGTGCCAGCAGCCCCGAAGACAGGGCTAGCAATCAGCCCCAGCATTTT	CASSPEDRASNQPQHF
TRBV20-1	-	-	TRBJ1-1	TGCAGTGCTACCCATAGCACTGAAGCTTTCTTT	CSATHSTEAFF